Below, one T cell receptor (beta chain) is given with its context. These data come from a study of blood T cell repertoires in COVID-19. Study in general: COVID-19 samples from acute and convalescent phases originated in the United States, Italy and Spain. The cDNA or gDNA used as material had been derived from T cells, B-cell-depleted T cells, or PBMCs.

Under the authors' procedure: Amplification of reference gene primers was used by the study to estimate nucleated cell counts. The data were produced by immunoSEQ multiplex PCR, yet TCRdb's version contains in-frame clones alone and is incomplete. V and J calls and clone size come straight from that table; D and trimming were deduced from the DNA. This table has a few hundred thousand clones, 86% appearing once. What was sequenced was peripheral blood. The sequence was collected from a man between 60 and 75 years old with acute or convalescent COVID-19.

The CDR3 DNA is TGTGCCAGCAGCCCAGCAGCGGGAGGCTGGGAGACCCAGTACTTC. This translates into CASSPAAGGWETQYF. This sequence joins TRBV7-2 and TRBJ2-5; 9 bases are shared with TRBD2. Germline V gene data show CDR1 as SGHTA and CDR2 as FQGNSA. This CDR3 contains 15 residues. With V trimmed by 5 bases and J by 5 bases, 9 bases remained unmatched.